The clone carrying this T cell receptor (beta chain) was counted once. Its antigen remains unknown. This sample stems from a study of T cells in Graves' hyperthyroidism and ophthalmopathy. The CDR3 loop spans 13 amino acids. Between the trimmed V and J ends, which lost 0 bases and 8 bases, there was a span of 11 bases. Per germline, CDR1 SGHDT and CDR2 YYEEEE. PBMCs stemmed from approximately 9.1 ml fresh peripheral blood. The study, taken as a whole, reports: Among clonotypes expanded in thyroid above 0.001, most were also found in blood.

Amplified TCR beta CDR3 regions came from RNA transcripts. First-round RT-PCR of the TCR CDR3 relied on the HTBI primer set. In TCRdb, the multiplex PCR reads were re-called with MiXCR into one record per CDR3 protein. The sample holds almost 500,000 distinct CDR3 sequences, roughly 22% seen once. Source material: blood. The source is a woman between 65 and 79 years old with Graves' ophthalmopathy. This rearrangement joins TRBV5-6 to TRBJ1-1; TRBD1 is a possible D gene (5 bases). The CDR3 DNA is TGTGCCAGCAGCTTGGTTGGGGCCCGGGAAGCTTTCTTT. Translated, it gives CASSLVGAREAFF. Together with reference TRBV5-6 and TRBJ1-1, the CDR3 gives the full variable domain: DAGVTQSPTHLIKTRGQQVTLRCSPKSGHDTVSWYQQALGQGPQFIFQYYEEEERQRGNFPDRFSGHQFPNYSSELNVNALLLGDSALYLCASSLVGAREAFFGQGTRLTVV.